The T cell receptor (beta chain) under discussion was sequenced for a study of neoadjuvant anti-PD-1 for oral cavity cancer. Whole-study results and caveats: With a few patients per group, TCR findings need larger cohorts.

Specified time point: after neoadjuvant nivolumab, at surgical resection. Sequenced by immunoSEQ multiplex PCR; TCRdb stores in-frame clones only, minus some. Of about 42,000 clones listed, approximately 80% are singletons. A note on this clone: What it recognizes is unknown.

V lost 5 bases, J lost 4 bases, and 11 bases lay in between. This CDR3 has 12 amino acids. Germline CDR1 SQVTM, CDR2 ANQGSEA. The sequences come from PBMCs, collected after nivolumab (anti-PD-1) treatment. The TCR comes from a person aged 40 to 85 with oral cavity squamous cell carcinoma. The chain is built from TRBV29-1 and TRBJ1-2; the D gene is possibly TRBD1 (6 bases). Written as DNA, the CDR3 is TGCAGCGTTCCACAGGGCCCCTATGGCTACACCTTC. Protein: CSVPQGPYGYTF.